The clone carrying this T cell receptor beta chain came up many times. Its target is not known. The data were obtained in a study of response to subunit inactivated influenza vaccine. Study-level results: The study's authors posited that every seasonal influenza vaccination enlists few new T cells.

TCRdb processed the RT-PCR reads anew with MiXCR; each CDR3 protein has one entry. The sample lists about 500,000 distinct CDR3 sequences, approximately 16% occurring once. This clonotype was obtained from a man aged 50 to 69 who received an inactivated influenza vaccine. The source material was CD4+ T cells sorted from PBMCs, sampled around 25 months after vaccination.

The CDR3 sequence: CASSLDPQETQYF. CDR3 bases: TGCGCCAGCAGCTTGGACCCTCAAGAGACCCAGTACTTC. V and J are TRBV5-1 and TRBJ2-5; unclear D gene. The germline CDR1 and CDR2 sequences are SGHRS and YFSETQ. The ends were cut back, 0 bases at V and 2 bases at J, with 5 bases in the middle. This CDR3 is 13 amino acids long.